The clone carrying this T cell receptor beta chain was picked up a small number of times. Its antigen is not identified. This entry is derived from a study of blood T cells in healthy people across ages. The CDR3 is 14 amino acids. J lost 3 bases, V lost 0 bases, and 1 base had no gene match. Germline CDR1 is LNHNV and CDR2 is YYDKDF (reference sequence). Donor samples were obtained from healthy Caucasian individuals from Russia, aged about 6 to 90. General observations from the study: In these data, TCR beta diversity tracked strongly with naive T cell percentage.

Alongside a J-beta primer mix, a sample-barcoded 5' primer served in a second PCR lasting 7 to 11 cycles. A single record per CDR3 protein comes from TCRdb applying MiXCR to the 5' RACE reads. The sample holds almost 550,000 distinct CDR3 sequences, 24% seen once. The data also belong to a second study, concerning T cells of mothers and their children.

The TCR sequence derives from a boy younger than 18 in good health. The sample taken for sequencing was blood. The rearrangement uses TRBV15 and TRBJ1-1, with 7 bases lining up with TRBD1. For the CDR3, the DNA is TGTGCCACCAGCAGAGAGACAGGGCACACTGAAGCTTTCTTT. Translated: CATSRETGHTEAFF.